This T cell receptor (beta chain) was retrieved from a study of blood T cell repertoires in COVID-19 (TCRdb year 2020). Broadly, across the study: Samples covering the acute and convalescent phases of COVID-19 were provided by collaborators in the United States, Italy and Spain. Where available, HLA class I and class II types were obtained from metadata supplied by the sample provider rather than from assay-based typing. Deeply sampled blood TCRbeta repertoires from subjects exposed to, actively infected with, or recovered from COVID-19 were included in the dataset. The prospective study material was composed of cDNA or gDNA derived from T cells, B-cell-depleted T cells, or PBMCs. Nearly every sample came with metadata listing a de-identified subject ID, COVID-19 status, age in years and sex. The repertoires were released in a freely available public database meant as a resource for research on the immune response to SARS-CoV-2. Samples came from the ongoing ImmuneRACE study (first 160 participants) plus 1,254 subjects from 6 global collaborators.

In the prospective study, participants were about 18 to 95 years old, resided in fewer than 25 geographic areas of the United States, and were enrolled through a virtual design. To assign participants to cohorts, the prospective study relied on clinical history that participants themselves reported in a screening survey and a study questionnaire. Mobile phlebotomists in the prospective study collected whole blood, serum and a nasopharyngeal or oropharyngeal swab from every participant. Over an approximately 2-month period, participants in the prospective study had the option of providing additional blood draws and questionnaires. Before DNA extraction, prospective study blood samples were shipped either frozen or at room temperature. General study outcomes and caveats: The amount of clinical and demographic metadata varied by source and participant and was provided uncurated.

Deletion took 2 bases off V and 0 bases off J, with a span of 11 bases between the germline ends. The CDR3 contains 16 residues, cysteine and phenylalanine counted. Only the CDR3 portion is preserved as DNA: 48 bases, with reading frame beginning at the first base. Based on the germline V gene, the CDR1 and CDR2 sequences are SGHAT and FQNNGV. Notes on this clone: Its target antigen remains unknown. No base quality values were provided; no much bigger clone lies one nucleotide off.

The immunoSEQ Assay, a bias-controlled multiplex PCR, was used to amplify TCRbeta CDR3 regions from genomic DNA. Regarding the original processing steps: The number of nucleated cells in each sample was estimated from the amplification of reference gene primers within the assay. To quantify the absolute abundance of each unique TCRbeta CDR3 rearrangement, sequence reads were collapsed and filtered. For each sample, productive Simpson clonality was calculated by taking the square root of Simpson's diversity index across productive rearrangements. Held by TCRdb, this immuneACCESS table contains in-frame sequences only and omits some clones. Under half of the omission traces to an unresolved V gene where checked; the cause of the rest is unknown. The V and J calls and clone size were taken over from that table, and D and trimming were inferred from the DNA. For this sample the table gives about 400,000 clones, of which around nine tenths were detected only once. The top ten hold roughly 1.8% of the sample.

The sequenced material came from PBMCs or T cells enriched from blood (not recorded which). The TCR sequence derives from a young woman with acute COVID-19. The chain joins TRBV11-2 to TRBJ1-3; the D gene is perhaps TRBD1, from 5 matching bases. The DNA sequence follows: TGTGCCAGCAGCTTAAACAGCGGGACCTCTGGAAACACCATATATTTT. Its protein is CASSLNSGTSGNTIYF.